Given below is one T cell receptor beta chain in context. The repertoire was sequenced with immunoSEQ multiplex PCR; TCRdb's copy has only in-frame clones and lacks some. The sample shows a few hundred thousand clones, roughly 90% of them seen only once. CDR3 length: 15 amino acids. With V trimmed by 5 bases and J by 7 bases, 14 bases remained unmatched. CDR1 is SGHRS and CDR2 is YFSETQ in the germline V gene. This sample was taken from a study of blood T cell repertoires in COVID-19. Study-wide background: Sample material is recorded as cDNA or gDNA derived from T cells, B-cell-depleted T cells, or PBMCs.

Followed over time, Seattle patients had been enrolled while infection was active. This sequence was found in a man aged 18 to 30 with COVID-19, enrolled during active disease. The sequenced sample was peripheral blood. The chain has TRBV5-1 and TRBJ2-5, with 7 positions matching TRBD1. The CDR3 nucleotides read TGCGCCAGCAGTTCAATACAGGGGTCCGGTGGGACCCAGTACTTC. Translating it yields CASSSIQGSGGTQYF.